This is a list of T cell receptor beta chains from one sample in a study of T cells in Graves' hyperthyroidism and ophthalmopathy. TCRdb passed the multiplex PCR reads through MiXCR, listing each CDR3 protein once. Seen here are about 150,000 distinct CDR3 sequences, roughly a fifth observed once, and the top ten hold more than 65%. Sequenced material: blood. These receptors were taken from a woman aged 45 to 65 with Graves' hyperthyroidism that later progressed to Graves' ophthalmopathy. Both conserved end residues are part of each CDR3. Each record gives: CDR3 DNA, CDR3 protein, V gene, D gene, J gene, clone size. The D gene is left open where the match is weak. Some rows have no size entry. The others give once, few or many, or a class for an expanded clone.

CDR3 DNA: TGTGCCACCAGCAGAAATAATGGGGGCTCTGGAAACACCATATATTTT
CDR3 protein: CATSRNNGGSGNTIYF
V gene: TRBV15
D gene: .
J gene: TRBJ1-3
clone size: few

CDR3 DNA: TGTGCCAGCAGCGTCGACCCGGGCTTCTTCTCGGACACTGAAGCTTTCTTT
CDR3 protein: CASSVDPGFFSDTEAFF
V gene: TRBV9
D gene: .
J gene: TRBJ1-1
clone size: .

CDR3 DNA: TGTGCCAGCAGAATAGCGGTCAGCTCCTACAATGAGCAGTTCTTC
CDR3 protein: CASRIAVSSYNEQFF
V gene: TRBV7-2
D gene: .
J gene: TRBJ2-1
clone size: many

CDR3 DNA: TGCAGTGCTAGGGGGACTGACAGCTACTACAATGAGCAGTTCTTC
CDR3 protein: CSARGTDSYYNEQFF
V gene: TRBV20-1
D gene: .
J gene: TRBJ2-1
clone size: few

CDR3 DNA: TGTGCCAGCAGCGTCACCGGGACAGGGTTTAACGGGGAGCTGTTTTTT
CDR3 protein: CASSVTGTGFNGELFF
V gene: TRBV9
D gene: TRBD1
J gene: TRBJ2-2
clone size: .

CDR3 DNA: TGTGCCAGCAGCCACAGGGGGCGAGGGTGGAGCACTGAAGCTTTCTTT
CDR3 protein: CASSHRGRGWSTEAFF
V gene: TRBV5-8
D gene: TRBD1
J gene: TRBJ1-1
clone size: .

CDR3 DNA: TGTGCCAGCAGTTTGCAGCTCAATCAGCCCCAGCATTTT
CDR3 protein: CASSLQLNQPQHF
V gene: TRBV12-3/TRBV12-4
D gene: .
J gene: TRBJ1-5
clone size: few

CDR3 DNA: TGTGCCAGCACCCGGGACAGGGCTAACTATGGCTACACCTTC
CDR3 protein: CASTRDRANYGYTF
V gene: TRBV28
D gene: TRBD1
J gene: TRBJ1-2
clone size: many

CDR3 DNA: TGTGCCAGCCGAGATCAGGGGACCCTTAGCTCTGGGGCCAACGTCCTGACTTTC
CDR3 protein: CASRDQGTLSSGANVLTF
V gene: TRBV2
D gene: .
J gene: TRBJ2-6
clone size: .

CDR3 DNA: TGTGCCAGCAGCTTGGTGCCGACTAGCGGAACTAGCACAGATACGCAGTATTTT
CDR3 protein: CASSLVPTSGTSTDTQYF
V gene: TRBV5-5
D gene: TRBD2
J gene: TRBJ2-3
clone size: many

CDR3 DNA: TGCGCCAGCAGTGCCGGGACTATCGTCAACAATGAGCAGTTCTTC
CDR3 protein: CASSAGTIVNNEQFF
V gene: TRBV5-1
D gene: TRBD2
J gene: TRBJ2-1
clone size: many

CDR3 DNA: TGTGCCATCTCGACCAGAACAGACAACAATGAGCAGTTCTTC
CDR3 protein: CAISTRTDNNEQFF
V gene: TRBV10-3
D gene: .
J gene: TRBJ2-1
clone size: few

CDR3 DNA: TGTGCCAGCAGTGGATTCATTTTGGGGGGAGTTTACACTGAAGCTTTCTTT
CDR3 protein: CASSGFILGGVYTEAFF
V gene: TRBV6-1
D gene: .
J gene: TRBJ1-1
clone size: many

CDR3 DNA: TGTGCCAGCAGTTACCCGGGACTAGGTTACAATGAGCAGTTCTTC
CDR3 protein: CASSYPGLGYNEQFF
V gene: TRBV6-6
D gene: TRBD2
J gene: TRBJ2-1
clone size: many

CDR3 DNA: TGCGCCAGCAGCCCGGGTGGGGATAACTATGGCTACACCTTC
CDR3 protein: CASSPGGDNYGYTF
V gene: TRBV5-1
D gene: .
J gene: TRBJ1-2
clone size: many

CDR3 DNA: TGTGCCAGCAGTGACGGGACAGGGACTCAGCCCCAGCATTTT
CDR3 protein: CASSDGTGTQPQHF
V gene: TRBV6-4
D gene: TRBD1
J gene: TRBJ1-5
clone size: .

CDR3 DNA: TGTGCCAGCCTGGGAGGACTAGCGGGCTCTGGGGCCAACGTCCTGACTTTC
CDR3 protein: CASLGGLAGSGANVLTF
V gene: TRBV6-1
D gene: TRBD2
J gene: TRBJ2-6
clone size: .

CDR3 DNA: TGCGCCAGCAGCCACGGACAGAATCAGCCCCAGCATTTT
CDR3 protein: CASSHGQNQPQHF
V gene: TRBV4-1
D gene: .
J gene: TRBJ1-5
clone size: .

CDR3 DNA: TGTGCCAGCAGCTTAGATACGGCAATCTACGAGCAGTACTTC
CDR3 protein: CASSLDTAIYEQYF
V gene: TRBV11-2
D gene: .
J gene: TRBJ2-7
clone size: .

CDR3 DNA: TGTGCCAGCAGCTCCCGGACAGGGCGATGGGTGGAGACCCAGTACTTC
CDR3 protein: CASSSRTGRWVETQYF
V gene: TRBV7-2
D gene: TRBD1
J gene: TRBJ2-5
clone size: many

CDR3 DNA: TGTGCCACCAGCAGGTTGACAGGGACCAATCAGCCCCAGCATTTT
CDR3 protein: CATSRLTGTNQPQHF
V gene: TRBV15
D gene: TRBD1
J gene: TRBJ1-5
clone size: many

CDR3 DNA: TGTGCCAGCAGCCTCGACAGGGGTAACTACAATGAGCAGTTCTTC
CDR3 protein: CASSLDRGNYNEQFF
V gene: TRBV6-1
D gene: TRBD1
J gene: TRBJ2-1
clone size: many

CDR3 DNA: TGCAGTGCTAGAGAAGATCATCTAGCGGGAGGTTTCAATGAGCAGTTCTTC
CDR3 protein: CSAREDHLAGGFNEQFF
V gene: TRBV20-1
D gene: TRBD2
J gene: TRBJ2-1
clone size: .

CDR3 DNA: TGCAGTGCTAGTTGGCGGGGACAGGGAAGGAACACTGAAGCTTTCTTT
CDR3 protein: CSASWRGQGRNTEAFF
V gene: TRBV20-1
D gene: TRBD1
J gene: TRBJ1-1
clone size: many

CDR3 DNA: TGTGCCAGCAGCCACAGGGCTGGTACCGGGGAGCTGTTTTTT
CDR3 protein: CASSHRAGTGELFF
V gene: TRBV3-1
D gene: .
J gene: TRBJ2-2
clone size: many

CDR3 DNA: TGTGCCAGCAGCGTAGAGGGGTGGGTGTCAGGAGGCAATGAGCAGTACTTC
CDR3 protein: CASSVEGWVSGGNEQYF
V gene: TRBV9
D gene: .
J gene: TRBJ2-7
clone size: .

CDR3 DNA: TGTGCCAGCAGTCAGGGGACGGAATATCATCGGCCCCAGCATTTT
CDR3 protein: CASSQGTEYHRPQHF
V gene: TRBV28
D gene: .
J gene: TRBJ1-5
clone size: many

CDR3 DNA: TGTGCCTTGACAGGGGGATTCGAAAAACTGTTTTTT
CDR3 protein: CALTGGFEKLFF
V gene: TRBV30
D gene: TRBD1
J gene: TRBJ1-4
clone size: many

CDR3 DNA: TGCGCCAGTCTGGGGAAAAGAGTTGAGCAGTTCTTC
CDR3 protein: CASLGKRVEQFF
V gene: TRBV10-2
D gene: .
J gene: TRBJ2-1
clone size: .

CDR3 DNA: TGTGCCAGCAGCTTAGGTGGGGACGCCAGCTATGGCTACACCTTC
CDR3 protein: CASSLGGDASYGYTF
V gene: TRBV13
D gene: .
J gene: TRBJ1-2
clone size: .

CDR3 DNA: TGTGCCAGCAGTTTAAGTGTGTCATTCTCACCCCTCCACTTT
CDR3 protein: CASSLSVSFSPLHF
V gene: TRBV27
D gene: .
J gene: TRBJ1-6
clone size: many

CDR3 DNA: TGTGCCACCAGTGAACTTGGGGGGACTAGCGGGAGTTCCGGGGAGCTGTTTTTT
CDR3 protein: CATSELGGTSGSSGELFF
V gene: TRBV24-1
D gene: TRBD2
J gene: TRBJ2-2
clone size: .

CDR3 DNA: TGTGCCAGCAGCCAAGAAATTCGGGAAAAACTGTTTTTT
CDR3 protein: CASSQEIREKLFF
V gene: TRBV3-1
D gene: .
J gene: TRBJ1-4
clone size: many

CDR3 DNA: TGTGCCAGCAGCTTGTCCCCCGGGACTAGCGGTTCCTACGAGCAGTACTTC
CDR3 protein: CASSLSPGTSGSYEQYF
V gene: TRBV7-9
D gene: TRBD2
J gene: TRBJ2-7
clone size: .

CDR3 DNA: TGTGCCAGCAGCTTTAGCGGAGCTGCCTACGAGCAGTACTTC
CDR3 protein: CASSFSGAAYEQYF
V gene: TRBV7-9
D gene: .
J gene: TRBJ2-7
clone size: many

CDR3 DNA: TGTGCCAGCCGCCTGAGGGGGACCCAGTACTTC
CDR3 protein: CASRLRGTQYF
V gene: TRBV11-2
D gene: .
J gene: TRBJ2-5
clone size: many

CDR3 DNA: TGTGCCAGCAGTTTAGAATGGGTGATCAATCAGCCCCAGCATTTT
CDR3 protein: CASSLEWVINQPQHF
V gene: TRBV28
D gene: .
J gene: TRBJ1-5
clone size: .

CDR3 DNA: TGCGCCAGCAGCCATGCCGCCAAAAACATTCAGTACTTC
CDR3 protein: CASSHAAKNIQYF
V gene: TRBV4-1
D gene: .
J gene: TRBJ2-4
clone size: few

CDR3 DNA: TGTGCCACCAGCAGCCAGCTAGCAGCAGGAGAGACCCAGTACTTC
CDR3 protein: CATSSQLAAGETQYF
V gene: TRBV15
D gene: .
J gene: TRBJ2-5
clone size: many

CDR3 DNA: TGCAGTGCTATTTCACGACTAGCGGGAGGAACTTTTTCTAGCACAGATACGCAGTATTTT
CDR3 protein: CSAISRLAGGTFSSTDTQYF
V gene: TRBV20-1
D gene: TRBD2
J gene: TRBJ2-3
clone size: .

CDR3 DNA: TGTGCCTGGAGTGTAGGAGGTGGGGAGACCCAGTACTTC
CDR3 protein: CAWSVGGGETQYF
V gene: TRBV30
D gene: .
J gene: TRBJ2-5
clone size: many